These T cell receptor beta chains were read from a single sample in a study of neurological immune-mediated disorders. TCRdb passed the 5' RACE reads through MiXCR, listing each CDR3 protein once. This table holds tens of thousands of distinct CDR3 sequences, 10% to 13% found once. Sequences were obtained from PBMCs. These receptors were collected from a young man in good health. Both conserved end residues are trimmed from each CDR3. For some rows the clone size is stated as once, few or many, or as a class when expanded; others skip it.

many,TRBV5-1,13,TRBJ1-4,ASSLGTAESEKLF
few,TRBV20-1,14,TRBJ2-1,SARDPGPEVYNEQF
many,TRBV6-1,12,TRBJ1-1,ASSKQGRGTEAF
many,TRBV11-2,11,TRBJ2-5,ASNPGLQETQY
many,TRBV29-1,10,TRBJ2-7,SVGGGYDEQY
many,TRBV20-1,11,TRBJ1-1,SARNSMNTEAF
many,TRBV5-1,13,TRBJ2-3,ASSGGQDRTDTQY
many,TRBV12-3/TRBV12-4,11,TRBJ1-5,ASSLRGRQPQH
many,TRBV20-1,14,TRBJ1-4,SASRHRGRDDEKLF
many,TRBV3-1,15,TRBJ2-7,ASSQDNKDSYSYEQY
many,TRBV14,16,TRBJ2-7,ASSHGGSGVGATYEQY
many,TRBV20-1,12,TRBJ2-7,SARDLEEIPEQY
few,TRBV29-1,12,TRBJ2-7,SVEGQGSSYEQY
NA,TRBV10-3,11,TRBJ2-3,ATLADSTDTQY
many,TRBV24-1,16,TRBJ2-5,ATSEGTSGRPHQETQY
many,TRBV28,10,TRBJ2-3,ASRVSADTQY
many,TRBV20-1,10,TRBJ2-5,SAGQGQETQY
many,TRBV19,11,TRBJ2-4,ASSIYSDRGQY
few,TRBV25-1,10,TRBJ2-2,ASSSDSGELF
NA,TRBV6-1,10,TRBJ1-3,ASRKRGNTIY
many,TRBV7-2,10,TRBJ1-6,ASSLGNSPLH
many,TRBV7-9,10,TRBJ1-2,ASSQISHGYT
many,TRBV29-1,11,TRBJ2-5,SGKMVAEETQY
NA,TRBV10-2,15,TRBJ1-6,ASSDFNRELGSSPLH
many,TRBV19,13,TRBJ1-5,ASVAEQGGNQPQH
many,TRBV15,13,TRBJ1-2,ATSPGGIGNYGYT
many,TRBV7-9,13,TRBJ2-7,ASSLIPGQGAEQY
many,TRBV27,13,TRBJ1-1,ASSFDGQVFREAF
NA,TRBV20-1,11,TRBJ2-3,SARVVSADTQY
many,TRBV29-1,12,TRBJ2-1,SVDQPARYNEQF
many,TRBV5-5,10,TRBJ1-5,ASSYQNQPQH
many,TRBV12-3/TRBV12-4,12,TRBJ1-6,ASSFSGGKAPLH
many,TRBV20-1,13,TRBJ2-6,SASTWASGANVLT
NA,TRBV6-4,12,TRBJ2-2,ASSEASSTGELF